This T cell receptor beta chain was profiled in a study of cytomegalovirus exposure and HLA in healthy donors. As for the study in general: There were about 85 million unique TCRs (from HLA-typed donors) in an early data release. Study-level results: Clonal expansion was found to be greater in HLA-associated TCR beta chains than in equally common others in a later analysis. Excluded were some V segments that proved indistinguishable, including TRBV6-2 and TRBV6-3. Most of the TCR beta V segments (in an earlier analysis) were productive either about 87% or about 30% of the time.

This PCR relied on a set of 60 Vbeta primers and 13 Jbeta primers. This table comes from immunoSEQ multiplex PCR, and its TCRdb copy is limited to in-frame clones, with some not included. The data show 85,000 to 100,000 clones, with almost 85% seen just once and around 5.6% held by the top ten. A word on this clone: Its antigen remains unknown.

V was shortened by 1 base and J by 4 bases, with 12 bases between the two germline ends. This CDR3 has 14 residues. Germline V lookup: CDR1 SGHDT, CDR2 YYEEEE. Sequencing input: PBMCs. This sequence originates from a woman younger than 30 in good health and CMV-seropositive. The chain uses TRBV5-6 and TRBJ2-7; D is unresolved. The CDR3 coding sequence is TGTGCCAGCAGCTTGCTTGAAAGCCGGTACGAGCAGTACTTC. It yields the protein CASSLLESRYEQYF.